This T cell receptor beta chain was profiled in a study of blood T cell repertoires in COVID-19 (dated by TCRdb to the early 2020s). Regarding the study in general: Samples covering the acute and convalescent phases of COVID-19 were provided by collaborators in the United States, Italy and Spain. A de-identified subject ID, COVID-19 status, age in years and sex were almost always included in the sample metadata. The samples were drawn from two sources: the first 160 participants of the ongoing ImmuneRACE study, and 1,254 subjects contributed by 6 global collaborators. Deeply sampled blood TCRbeta repertoires from subjects exposed to, actively infected with, or recovered from COVID-19 were included in the dataset. The repertoires were released in a freely available public database meant as a resource for research on the immune response to SARS-CoV-2. Where HLA class I and class II types were available, the types were taken from metadata supplied by the sample provider, not from assay-based typing. The prospective study material was composed of cDNA or gDNA derived from T cells, B-cell-depleted T cells, or PBMCs. Overall study results and their limits: The amount of clinical and demographic metadata varied by source and participant and was provided uncurated.

TCRbeta CDR3 regions were amplified from genomic DNA by means of the immunoSEQ Assay, a bias-controlled multiplex PCR. The source study handled its data this way. Within the assay, amplification of reference gene primers was used to estimate how many nucleated cells each sample contained. Sequence reads were collapsed and filtered to measure the absolute abundance of every unique TCRbeta CDR3 rearrangement. For each sample, productive Simpson clonality was calculated by taking the square root of Simpson's diversity index across productive rearrangements. TCRdb carries this immuneACCESS record with in-frame sequences only. Its versions omit some clonotypes, under half of them owing to an unresolved V gene in the studies checked, with the rest unexplained. Clone size and V and J calls were adopted from that table, with D and trimming inferred from the DNA. The sample table lists 120,000 to 150,000 clones, 80% to 90% of them with a count of one. The ten most abundant clones make up 30% to 45% of the sample.

At the junction V is shortened by 1 base and J by 5 bases, with 19 bases in between. CDR1 and CDR2 are read off the germline V gene as SGDLS and YYNGEE. The CDR3, cysteine through phenylalanine, is 17 amino acids long. Here the CDR3 DNA is all that survives: 51 bases in frame from base 1. In its sample, this clone was seen once. Its antigen target is currently unknown. Base qualities were left out, and no much larger clone turns up one base away. A second Seattle source provided samples from volunteer blood donors who had recovered from COVID-19. The collaborating institutions used their own protocols to collect whole blood in K2EDTA tubes. For TCRbeta analysis, collaborators shipped samples in one of three forms: frozen whole blood, isolated PBMCs, or DNA extracted from either of those sample types.

The receptor was isolated from a man aged 45-65 years who had recovered from COVID-19. The rearrangement combines TRBV9 with TRBJ2-1; matching of 7 bases hints at TRBD2 as the D gene. The sequenced material came from peripheral blood. The CDR3 has the sequence CASSVTTGGAGDNEQFF. Read as DNA, the sequence is TGTGCCAGCAGCGTAACAACTGGGGGGGCAGGCGACAATGAGCAGTTCTTC.